The clone carrying this T cell receptor beta chain was recorded once. Its antigen is currently unknown. The library was made from cDNA and included unique molecular identifiers. One entry per CDR3 protein results from TCRdb running MiXCR on the PCR reads. The sample comprises hundreds of thousands of distinct CDR3 sequences, about 53% of which are singletons, and approximately 4.4% rests with the top ten. These data come from a study of post-analysis software for immune sequencing data. CDR3 size: 13 residues. Germline V gene lookup returns CDR1 SGHRS and CDR2 YFSETQ. Trimming removed 4 bases from V and 6 bases from J, with 11 bases in between. Study-level findings and limits: Compared against controls, patients with multiple sclerosis displayed significantly lower normalized Chao1 diversity. With TRBV5-6, TRBV5-1 and TRBV20-1 included, a handful of TRBV segments were more frequent in patients than in controls.

The rearrangement links TRBV5-1 to TRBJ2-1; no definite D call. The sample consisted of blood. The clonotype originates from a girl between 10 and 17 years old with multiple sclerosis. CDR3 DNA: TGCGCCAGCAGCAGAGCATCTAGCAATGAGCAGTTCTTC. Its translation: CASSRASSNEQFF.